One sample yielded the 12 T cell receptor beta chains listed below, sequenced in a study of radiotherapy plus CTLA-4 blockade in lung cancer. The assay was immunoSEQ multiplex PCR, and TCRdb's table has in-frame clones only and misses some. The profile covers about 28,000 clones, with around 80% appearing a single time and approximately 8.3% taken by the ten largest. The sequenced sample was peripheral blood, obtained from a patient treated with radiotherapy plus ipilimumab. The receptors shown here come from a human donor with non-small cell lung cancer who had stable disease on radiotherapy plus ipilimumab.

The chain has TRBV9 and TRBJ1-3; D may be TRBD1 (6 bases). Germline V gives CDR1 SGDLS, CDR2 YYNGEE. Trimming cost V 0 bases and J 2 bases, with 18 bases left between them. The CDR3 loop spans 18 amino acids. Written as DNA, the CDR3 is TGTGCCAGCAGCGTAGCCCGACATACTTCAGGGGCTGGAAACACCATATATTTT. Its translation: CASSVARHTSGAGNTIYF.

The chain employs TRBV7-2 and TRBJ1-3, with D unresolved. Germline V gene data show CDR1 as SGHTA and CDR2 as FQGNSA. CDR3 size: 14 residues. V was cut by 5 bases and J by 3 bases, with 11 bases left in between. CDR3 sequence: CASSPRPVGNTIYF. CDR3 DNA: TGTGCCAGCAGCCCTCGTCCGGTTGGAAACACCATATATTTT.

The chain employs TRBV4-1 and TRBJ1-5; 12 bases are shared with TRBD1. CDR1 and CDR2 (germline): MGHRA, YSYEKL. CDR3 length equals 16 residues. The V and J ends lost 5 bases and 6 bases, in that order; junction bases with no gene match: 8. The DNA of the CDR3 is TGCGCCAGCAGCACACCGGGACAGGGGGCAGGTCAGCCCCAGCATTTT. Protein sequence: CASSTPGQGAGQPQHF.

The rearrangement uses TRBV5-1 and TRBJ1-5; D remains unclear. Trimming stripped 0 bases from V and 6 bases from J, with 7 bases between. CDR3 length: 13 amino acids. CDR1 SGHRS and CDR2 YFSETQ come from the germline V gene. CDR3: CASSLGRGQPQHF. For the CDR3, the DNA is TGCGCCAGCAGCTTGGGTCGGGGTCAGCCCCAGCATTTT.

This clone turned up a few times. The chain couples TRBV7-9 to TRBJ2-3; TRBD2 matches 7 bases. From germline, CDR1 is SEHNR and CDR2 FQNEAQ (reference sequence). Losses at the gene ends were 3 bases for V and 2 bases for J; bases not matched to a gene: 11. There are 17 residues in the CDR3. The CDR3 sequence is CASSFSVASGYTDTQYF. CDR3 DNA sequence: TGTGCCAGCAGCTTTAGCGTGGCTAGCGGATACACAGATACGCAGTATTTT.

This clone was counted once. The V gene is TRBV5-1, the J gene TRBJ1-2, with 12 positions matching TRBD1. The V and J ends lost 0 bases and 6 bases, in that order; junction bases with no gene match: 6. Germline loops: CDR1 SGHRS, CDR2 YFSETQ. The length of the CDR3 is 16 residues. The CDR3: CASSLEWGQGADGYTF. CDR3 in DNA: TGCGCCAGCAGCTTGGAGTGGGGACAGGGGGCTGATGGCTACACCTTC.

This clone is a singleton in its sample. The V gene is TRBV5-5, the J gene TRBJ1-5, with 7 bases aligning to TRBD1. CDR3 length: 15 residues. V lost 0 bases to trimming and J lost 6 bases; unmatched junction nucleotides: 6. Looked up from germline, CDR1 is SGHKS and CDR2 is YYEKEE (reference sequence). The chain's CDR3 is CASSLERQGSQPQHF. The CDR3 region has the DNA TGTGCCAGCAGCTTGGAGCGACAGGGATCTCAGCCCCAGCATTTT.

With regard to this clone: A much larger clone is a single base away; this may be a read error. The chain employs TRBV30 and TRBJ1-3; D is uncertain. CDR1 is GTSNPN and CDR2 is SVGIG in the germline V gene (reference sequence). This CDR3 is 13 amino acids long. V lost 2 bases and J lost 0, with 5 bases in between. This chain's CDR3 is CAWSIGSGNTIYF. DNA of the CDR3: TGTGCCTGGAGTATAGGCTCTGGAAACACCATATATTTT.

There are a few counts of this clone. J is TRBJ1-6 and V is TRBV11-2; the D gene is possibly TRBD1 (5 bases). Germline loops: CDR1 SGHAT, CDR2 FQNNGV. V was trimmed by 8 bases and J by 10 bases, leaving 18 bases between them. The CDR3 spans 14 residues. The chain's CDR3 is CASSPQGVRSPLHF. The CDR3 bases are TGTGCCAGCTCCCCGCAGGGTGTCCGCTCACCCCTCCACTTT. Full variable domain (outside the CDR3, taken from reference TRBV11-2 and TRBJ1-6): EAGVAQSPRYKIIEKRQSVAFWCNPISGHATLYWYQQILGQGPKLLIQFQNNGVVDDSQLPKDRFSAERLKGVDSTLKIQPAKLEDSAVYLCASSPQGVRSPLHFGNGTRLTVT.

This clone was seen only once. V is TRBV27 and J is TRBJ1-1; a possible D gene is TRBD1 (5 bases). Trimming pared 5 bases from V and 5 bases from J, leaving 12 bases between. The CDR3 contains 13 residues. CDR1 MNHEY and CDR2 SMNVEV come from the germline V gene (reference sequence). CDR3 in DNA: TGTGCCAGCAGTCGGAGGGGCCGGACTGAAGCTTTCTTT. Amino acid sequence: CASSRRGRTEAFF.

V gene TRBV19 combines with J gene TRBJ1-6, with a possible D match to TRBD1 (6 bases). The CDR3 contains 12 residues. V lost 5 bases, J lost 9 bases, and 8 bases lay in between. CDR1 is LNHDA, CDR2 SQIVND, per germline (reference sequence). This CDR3 is CASSSGASPLHF. The CDR3 DNA sequence: TGTGCCAGTAGTTCGGGGGCTTCACCCCTCCACTTT.

J is TRBJ1-2 and V is TRBV28; D uncertain. This CDR3 comprises 19 residues. Germline V lookup: CDR1 MDHEN, CDR2 SYDVKM. The V end was cut by 1 base, the J end by 1 base, with 22 bases between. This CDR3 is CASSLSFLTYADHNYGYTF. In DNA form, the CDR3 reads TGTGCCAGCAGTTTATCCTTTCTAACCTACGCAGACCATAACTATGGCTACACCTTC.